This entry lists 28 T cell receptor beta chains sequenced from one sample in a study of regulatory T cells in long-lasting Graves disease. Building of the TCR beta libraries involved iRepertoire HTBI primers and Arm-PCR of CDR3 regions. Each CDR3 protein gets one entry after TCRdb re-called the multiplex PCR reads with MiXCR. The sample records 360,000 or so distinct CDR3 sequences, 20% to 25% being singletons. As for time point: persistent/refractory GD, antithyroid drugs over 5 years with positive TRAb. Extracted PBMC RNA gave rise to the TCR library. The input for sequencing was peripheral blood mononuclear cells (PBMCs), taken when the disease was refractory, from a patient treated with antithyroid drugs. These receptor sequences come from a woman in her 40s with Graves disease.

This clonotype has at least ten counts. The J gene is TRBJ2-5, the V gene TRBV6-1; D not certain. V gave up 11 bases and J gave up 2 bases, with 18 bases separating them. This CDR3 has 14 residues. Germline CDR1 MNHNS, CDR2 SASEGT. Here the CDR3 DNA reads TGTGCCCTGGTGGGCGAACCGGCTCAAGAGACCCAGTACTTC. Its translation is CALVGEPAQETQYF.

The gene calls are TRBV28 and TRBJ2-3; D gene ambiguous. Germline V lookup: CDR1 MDHEN, CDR2 SYDVKM. V lost 5 bases, J lost 0 bases, and 12 bases lay in between. CDR3 size: 15 residues. This CDR3 reads CASSPSDWSTDTQYF. The CDR3 DNA reads as TGTGCCAGCAGTCCGTCCGACTGGAGCACAGATACGCAGTATTTT. Full variable domain (rest looked up from reference TRBV28 and TRBJ2-3): DVKVTQSSRYLVKRTGEKVFLECVQDMDHENMFWYRQDPGLGLRLIYFSYDVKMKEKGDIPEGYSVSREKKERFSLILESASTNQTSMYLCASSPSDWSTDTQYFGPGTRLTVL.

This clonotype has a count of ten or more. The rearrangement links TRBV7-3 to TRBJ2-7; TRBD2 matches at 9 bases. V dropped 2 bases and J dropped 3; count of bases not matched to a gene: 8. From germline, CDR1 is SGHTA and CDR2 FQGTGA. The CDR3 loop spans 16 amino acids. CDR3 amino acids: CASSLSGGAGGYEQYF. In nucleotides, the CDR3 is TGTGCCAGCAGCTTATCGGGGGGAGCGGGAGGCTACGAGCAGTACTTC. The full variable domain, in which reference TRBV7-3 and TRBJ2-7 provide the parts outside the CDR3, is GAGVSQTPSNKVTEKGKYVELRCDPISGHTALYWYRQSLGQGPEFLIYFQGTGAADDSGLPNDRFFAVRPEGSVSTLKIQRTERGDSAVYLCASSLSGGAGGYEQYFGPGTRLTVT.

This clonotype was observed many times. The chain combines TRBV2 with TRBJ2-5, with TRBD2 identical over 9 bases. CDR1 is SNHLY, CDR2 FYNNEI, per germline. Germline trimming cut 8 bases from V and 1 base from J; bases unmatched to any gene: 5. The CDR3 sequence is 14 residues long. The CDR3 DNA is TGTGCCAGCTATCTAGCGGGGATCCAAGAGACCCAGTACTTC. Translated: CASYLAGIQETQYF.

CDR3 DNA sequence: TGTGCCAGCAGGGACCCGGCTCGAACTAATGAAAAACTGTTTTTT. It is translated as CASRDPARTNEKLFF. The V and J genes are TRBV6-4 and TRBJ1-4; no reliable D call. This CDR3 spans 15 amino acids. V lost 6 bases and J 1 base, leaving 12 bases between the germline ends. Germline CDR1 reads MRHNA; CDR2 reads SNTAGT.

CDR3 sequence (DNA): TGTGCCACCGCCGGACAGGGAGGGGCAGATACGCAGTATTTT. Its translation: CATAGQGGADTQYF. The chain is built from TRBV6-1 and TRBJ2-3; D perhaps matches TRBD1 (8 bases). Trimming cost V 10 bases and J 4 bases, with 18 bases left between them. CDR1 is MNHNS, CDR2 SASEGT, per germline. The CDR3 is made up of 14 amino acids.

This clonotype was seen a few times. The rearrangement uses TRBV5-1 and TRBJ1-1; no definite D call. The CDR3 consists of 16 residues. Germline CDR1 and CDR2: SGHRS and YFSETQ. With 4 bases removed from V and 8 bases from J, the gap between germline ends came to 24 bases. The CDR3: CASSPKPRTPQMEAFF. The DNA for the CDR3 is TGCGCCAGCAGCCCCAAGCCCCGGACCCCACAAATGGAAGCTTTCTTT.

This clonotype was recorded only once. The rearrangement uses TRBV20-1 and TRBJ2-7; 8 nucleotides align to TRBD1. The CDR3 consists of 15 residues. Trimming at V came to 0 bases and at J to 5 bases, leaving 9 bases not matched to a gene. Germline CDR1 reads DFQATT; CDR2 reads SNEGSKA (reference sequence). The CDR3 sequence: CSAREGQVNGDEQYF. CDR3 coding DNA: TGCAGTGCTAGAGAGGGACAGGTTAACGGGGACGAGCAGTACTTC.

This clonotype was observed many times. The chain recombines TRBV28 with TRBJ1-4; no clear D gene. Germline V gene data show CDR1 as MDHEN and CDR2 as SYDVKM. The CDR3 extends over 14 amino acids. Trimming removed 3 bases from V and 8 bases from J, with 13 bases in between. The CDR3 coding sequence is TGTGCCAGCAGTTTGTCGGGAAGTTGGGAAAAACTGTTTTTT. It translates to CASSLSGSWEKLFF.

This clonotype showed up just once. This chain connects TRBV5-4 to TRBJ1-4, with D possibly TRBD1 on 6 matching bases. Between the trimmed V and J ends, which lost 4 bases and 6 bases, there was a span of 16 bases. This CDR3 is built from 15 residues. Germline assignment: CDR1 SGHNT and CDR2 YYREEE (reference sequence). The CDR3 protein is CASSPRGGAYEKLFF. CDR3 nucleotide sequence: TGTGCCAGCAGCCCACGGGGGGGGGCTTATGAAAAACTGTTTTTT.

Turning to this clonotype: It is likely a read error: a sequence one base away is far more abundant. The chain combines TRBV11-2 with TRBJ2-5; D unresolved. The CDR3 has 12 residues. Germline CDR1 reads SGHAT; CDR2 reads FQNNGV. Trimming took off 6 bases at V and 10 bases at J, with 15 bases between the two ends. The CDR3 region has the DNA TGTGCCAGCAGTTCCCACGGGTACGACCAGTACTTC. This encodes CASSSHGYDQYF.

This clonotype was detected ten times or more. The J gene is TRBJ1-6, the V gene TRBV19; TRBD1 aligns across 7 bases. The trim removed 4 bases at V and 9 bases at J, leaving 9 bases unmatched. The V gene's germline CDR1 is LNHDA and CDR2 SQIVND (reference sequence). This CDR3 is built from 15 residues. The CDR3 DNA reads TGTGCCAGTAGTACAACAGGGGCATCGGGTTCACCCCTCCACTTT. The encoded protein is CASSTTGASGSPLHF.

This clonotype was detected once. This may be a read error: a much more frequent sequence differs by one nucleotide. This chain joins TRBV12-3 or TRBV12-4 and TRBJ1-5; no clear D gene. The length of the CDR3 is 15 residues. CDR3 in amino acids: CASSKIGSWDQAQHF. The CDR3 DNA reads as TGTGCCAGCAGTAAAATCGGGTCGTGGGATCAGGCCCAGCATTTT.

CDR3 coding DNA: TGTGCCAGCAGCCTCGACAGAGCCACCGGGGAGCTGTTTTTT. The encoded protein is CASSLDRATGELFF. The rearrangement uses TRBV6-1 and TRBJ2-2, with a possible D match to TRBD1 (5 bases). V was pared by 6 bases and J by 4 bases, with 12 bases between. Germline lookup yields CDR1 MNHNS and CDR2 SASEGT. This CDR3 has 14 amino acids.

This clonotype was seen more than once but under ten times. V is TRBV5-1 and J is TRBJ1-5; 9 bases match TRBD1. The V gene's germline CDR1 is SGHRS and CDR2 YFSETQ. CDR3 size: 15 residues. Trimming cost V 4 bases and J 5 bases; bases outside gene matches: 7. This CDR3 reads CASSPGTGQYQPQHF. As DNA, the CDR3 is TGCGCCAGCAGCCCCGGGACAGGGCAATATCAGCCCCAGCATTTT.

There are many counts of this clonotype. The genes are TRBV28 and TRBJ2-5; TRBD2 might be the D (5 bases). This CDR3 comprises 14 residues. V dropped 5 bases and J dropped 7 bases, with 17 bases sitting between them. The germline V gene has CDR1 MDHEN and CDR2 SYDVKM. The CDR3 DNA is TGTGCCAGCAGTCGTCTAGACCCCGGAGGGACCCAGTACTTC. It yields the protein CASSRLDPGGTQYF.

This clonotype was seen only a few times. The chain employs TRBV10-3 and TRBJ1-2; the D is unclear. The germline V gene encodes CDR1 ENHRY and CDR2 SYGVKD. The V end lost 6 bases, the J end lost 0 bases, and 17 bases lay between the germline ends. The CDR3 contains 16 residues. The CDR3 spells CAISPDLGSSNYGYTF. For the CDR3, the DNA is TGTGCCATCAGCCCCGATCTCGGATCCTCTAACTATGGCTACACCTTC.

This clonotype was seen at least ten times. The chain is built from TRBV28 and TRBJ2-2; D is perhaps TRBD2 (5 bases). The V end lost 5 bases, the J end lost 5 bases, and 9 bases lay between the germline ends. This CDR3 comprises 13 residues. From germline, CDR1 is MDHEN and CDR2 SYDVKM. The CDR3 here is CASSPPGTGELFF. The CDR3 nucleotides read TGTGCCAGCAGTCCCCCGGGGACCGGGGAGCTGTTTTTT.

Ten or more counts support this clonotype. CDR3 bases: TGTGCCAGCAGGGGCTACGAGAATCAGCCCCAGCATTTT. Its translation: CASRGYENQPQHF. The V and J genes are TRBV2 and TRBJ1-5; no reliable D call. V was pared by 6 bases and J by 4 bases, with 10 bases between. Germline lookup yields CDR1 SNHLY and CDR2 FYNNEI. The CDR3 totals 13 residues.

Notes on this clonotype: A single base separates this from a much larger clone, so it may be a read error. This chain uses TRBV11-2 with TRBJ2-2; possibly TRBD2 for D (6 bases). With 5 bases removed from V and 1 base from J, the gap between germline ends came to 17 bases. Per germline, CDR1 SGHAT and CDR2 FQNNGV. The CDR3 totals 17 residues. CDR3 nucleotide sequence: TGTGCCAGCAGCCTAAGAGTGGGAGGCTGGAACACCGGGGAGCTGTTTTTT. Its protein product is CASSLRVGGWNTGELFF.

This clonotype was recorded at least ten times. The chain couples TRBV2 to TRBJ1-1; no definite D call. Trimming stripped 3 bases from V and 7 bases from J, with 12 bases between. Germline V gene data show CDR1 as SNHLY and CDR2 as FYNNEI. The CDR3 consists of 13 residues. The CDR3 is CASSDLRNLEAFF. CDR3 in DNA: TGTGCCAGCAGTGACCTCAGAAACCTTGAAGCTTTCTTT.

The table lists this clonotype with many counts. This chain uses TRBV27 with TRBJ1-1, with no clear D. The V gene's germline CDR1 is MNHEY and CDR2 SMNVEV (reference sequence). The CDR3 spans 13 residues. V was trimmed by 3 bases and J by 0 bases, leaving 5 bases between them. CDR3 protein: CASSLTLNTEAFF. The CDR3 nucleotides read TGTGCCAGCAGTTTGACACTGAACACTGAAGCTTTCTTT.

This clonotype was recorded many times. The chain uses TRBV7-9 and TRBJ2-5, with D perhaps TRBD2 (7 bases). V lost 5 bases and J 5 bases, leaving 15 bases between the germline ends. The CDR3 contains 14 residues. The germline V gene encodes CDR1 SEHNR and CDR2 FQNEAQ (reference sequence). The chain's CDR3 is CASSPRGARETQYF. DNA for the CDR3: TGTGCCAGCAGCCCACGGGGGGCGCGTGAGACCCAGTACTTC.

A few counts support this clonotype. This chain uses TRBV7-9 with TRBJ2-2, with 8 bases lining up with TRBD1. Germline CDR1 and CDR2: SEHNR and FQNEAQ (reference sequence). The CDR3 has 17 residues. Trimming at V came to 1 base and at J to 4 bases, leaving 8 bases not matched to a gene. In DNA, the CDR3 is TGTGCCAGCAGCTTAGGACAGGGGAGAGTAAGCACCGGGGAGCTGTTTTTT. Its translation is CASSLGQGRVSTGELFF.

The chain combines TRBV12-3 or TRBV12-4 with TRBJ2-1; 7 bases agree with TRBD2. The J segment lost 0 bases and the V segment lost 6 bases, leaving 8 bases of the junction unmatched. The CDR3 length is 16 residues. CDR3 in amino acids: CASSSLAGDSYNEQFF. Written as DNA, the CDR3 is TGTGCCAGCAGCTCCCTGGCGGGAGACTCCTACAATGAGCAGTTCTTC.

This clonotype was seen repeatedly, ten times or more. The J gene is TRBJ2-7, the V gene TRBV28, with 8 nucleotides matching TRBD1. CDR1 and CDR2 (germline): MDHEN, SYDVKM. The CDR3 is made up of 14 amino acids. V lost 3 bases, J lost 4 bases, and 5 bases stayed unmatched. CDR3 in amino acids: CASSFVGQGYEQYF. DNA for the CDR3: TGTGCCAGCAGTTTCGTCGGACAGGGATACGAGCAGTACTTC. The variable domain in full, with the rest retrieved from reference TRBV28 and TRBJ2-7, is DVKVTQSSRYLVKRTGEKVFLECVQDMDHENMFWYRQDPGLGLRLIYFSYDVKMKEKGDIPEGYSVSREKKERFSLILESASTNQTSMYLCASSFVGQGYEQYFGPGTRLTVT.

This clonotype was picked up many times. The V and J genes are TRBV20-1 and TRBJ1-6; 7 nucleotides match TRBD1. In germline, CDR1 is DFQATT, CDR2 SNEGSKA (reference sequence). V gave up 4 bases and J gave up 7 bases; unmatched junction bases: 10. The CDR3 is 15 amino acids. The CDR3 reads CSATPDRVENSPLHF. The CDR3 DNA reads TGCAGTGCTACACCAGACAGGGTGGAGAATTCACCCCTCCACTTT.

In this sample, this clonotype turned up many times. CDR3 amino acids: CASQLGRDGYTF. CDR3 nucleotides: TGTGCCAGTCAGTTAGGCCGAGATGGCTACACCTTC. The rearrangement links TRBV28 to TRBJ1-2; D not certain. The CDR3 has 12 residues. CDR1 MDHEN and CDR2 SYDVKM come from the germline V gene. The V end was cut by 9 bases, the J end by 6 bases, with 14 bases between.